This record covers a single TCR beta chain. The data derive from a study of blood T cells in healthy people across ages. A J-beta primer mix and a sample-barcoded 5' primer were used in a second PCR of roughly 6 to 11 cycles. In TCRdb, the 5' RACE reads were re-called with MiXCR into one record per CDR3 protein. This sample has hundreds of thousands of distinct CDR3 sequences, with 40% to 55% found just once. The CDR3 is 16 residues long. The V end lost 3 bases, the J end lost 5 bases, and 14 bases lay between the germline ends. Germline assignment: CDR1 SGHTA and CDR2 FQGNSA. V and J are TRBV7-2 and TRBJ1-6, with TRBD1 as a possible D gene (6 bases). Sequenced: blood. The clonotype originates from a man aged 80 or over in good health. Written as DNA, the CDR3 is TGTGCCAGCAGCTTCTCGGGACAAGGTAATAATTCACCCCTCCACTTT. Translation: CASSFSGQGNNSPLHF.